Listed below are T cell receptor beta chains from one sample, sequenced in a study of blood T cells in healthy people across ages. TCRdb re-derived calls from the 5' RACE reads in MiXCR, one entry per CDR3 protein. Among roughly 1,000,000 distinct CDR3 sequences listed, less than 25% were seen once. The sample was also linked to a second study, of T cells of mothers and their children.

The sequenced material came from blood. The receptors derive from a girl aged 2 to 10 in good health. The CDR3 runs from the conserved cysteine through the conserved F or W. D genes are given only for firm matches. Expanded clones are given a class, and other clones once, few, many or no size at all.

size: -; J: TRBJ1-2; D: -; V: TRBV12-3/TRBV12-4; DNA: TGTGCCAGCCTACGGGACCCTGGCAATGGCTACACCTTC; CDR3: CASLRDPGNGYTF
size: -; J: TRBJ1-1; D: -; V: TRBV5-1; DNA: TGCGCCAGCAGCTTGGTAGGCCAGTGGGACACTGAAGTTTTCTTT; CDR3: CASSLVGQWDTEVFF
size: few; J: TRBJ2-7; D: TRBD2; V: TRBV10-3; DNA: TGTGCCATCAGTGAAGTTGAGGCTAGCGGGGGCTGGGAGCAGTACTTC; CDR3: CAISEVEASGGWEQYF
size: -; J: TRBJ1-2; D: -; V: TRBV19; DNA: TGTGCCAGCAAGGGCGGGGACGCTCCCTATGGCTACACCTTC; CDR3: CASKGGDAPYGYTF
size: -; J: TRBJ2-2; D: -; V: TRBV14; DNA: TGTGCCAGCAGCGCGGGATATGCGAGCACCGGGGAGCTGTTTTTT; CDR3: CASSAGYASTGELFF
size: -; J: TRBJ2-5; D: TRBD1; V: TRBV15; DNA: TGTGCCAGCGGACAGGGGGCTTCGGAGACCCAGTACTTC; CDR3: CASGQGASETQYF
size: -; J: TRBJ1-1; D: -; V: TRBV9; DNA: TGTGCCAGCAGCGGGGGCGGAGGCCCTACGGAAGCTTTCTTT; CDR3: CASSGGGGPTEAFF
size: -; J: TRBJ1-5; D: -; V: TRBV20-1; DNA: TGCAGTGCCCCCGACAGGAGAGGAAATCAGCCCCAGCATTTT; CDR3: CSAPDRRGNQPQHF
size: -; J: TRBJ2-7; D: TRBD2; V: TRBV5-1; DNA: TGCGCCAGCAGCCCTATCGGGGGGTTCGCCTACGAGCAGTACTTC; CDR3: CASSPIGGFAYEQYF
size: few; J: TRBJ2-7; D: TRBD2; V: TRBV12-3/TRBV12-4; DNA: TGTGCCAGCAGTTCACCGGGACTAGCGCACCTCAGCTTC; CDR3: CASSSPGLAHLSF
size: -; J: TRBJ1-1; D: -; V: TRBV3-1; DNA: TGTGCCAGCAGCCAAATCTCTGGGAATGAAGCTTTCTTT; CDR3: CASSQISGNEAFF
size: -; J: TRBJ1-4; D: TRBD1; V: TRBV6-5; DNA: TGTGCCAGCAGTTACTCTGGGACAGGGAATGAACTGTTTTTT; CDR3: CASSYSGTGNELFF
size: -; J: TRBJ1-2; D: TRBD1; V: TRBV6-5; DNA: TGTGCCACCGAGGGGGCGCGTGGCTACACCTTC; CDR3: CATEGARGYTF
size: -; J: TRBJ2-7; D: -; V: TRBV4-1; DNA: TGCGCCAGCAGCCAAGAGGGGCCCACTAGATTCTACGAGCAGTACTTC; CDR3: CASSQEGPTRFYEQYF
size: -; J: TRBJ2-3; D: -; V: TRBV11-2; DNA: TGTGCCAGCAGCTTAGCCCGTTCACCCGGTGGGGATACGCAGTATTTT; CDR3: CASSLARSPGGDTQYF
size: -; J: TRBJ1-2; D: -; V: TRBV7-9; DNA: TGTGCCAGCAAAGGATACGAAACAGGGTTTCGTTATGGCCACACCTTC; CDR3: CASKGYETGFRYGHTF
size: few; J: TRBJ1-2; D: -; V: TRBV7-2; DNA: TGTGCCAGCAGCTTAGGTCCAGGGGCGGGATTTGGCTACACCTTC; CDR3: CASSLGPGAGFGYTF
size: -; J: TRBJ2-7; D: -; V: TRBV7-8; DNA: TGTGCCAGCAGCTTTGACATTACCCCATACGAGGAGTACTTC; CDR3: CASSFDITPYEEYF
size: -; J: TRBJ2-7; D: -; V: TRBV7-2; DNA: TGTGCCAGCAGCATATCGACAGGCCTAAACTACGAGCAGTACTTC; CDR3: CASSISTGLNYEQYF
size: -; J: TRBJ1-1; D: -; V: TRBV7-3; DNA: TGTGCCAGCAGCCAGATGGGAAACACTGAAGCTTTCTTT; CDR3: CASSQMGNTEAFF
size: few; J: TRBJ2-5; D: -; V: TRBV28; DNA: TGTGCCAGCAGCCAGGACAGCCCCATGAAAGAGACCCAGTACTTC; CDR3: CASSQDSPMKETQYF
size: -; J: TRBJ1-2; D: -; V: TRBV6-5; DNA: TGTGCCAGCGCTTTAACCACAGGAGGCATTAGTTATGGCTACACCTTC; CDR3: CASALTTGGISYGYTF
size: few; J: TRBJ2-4; D: -; V: TRBV7-9; DNA: TGTGCCACCTCCCCCCTGCCCAAAAACATTCAGTACTTC; CDR3: CATSPLPKNIQYF
size: -; J: TRBJ1-2; D: TRBD1; V: TRBV11-2; DNA: TGTGCCAGCAGCCCGACGACAGGGAATAGAGGCTACACCTTC; CDR3: CASSPTTGNRGYTF